This T cell receptor beta chain was recorded in a study of identical twins. This clonotype was seen at least ten times. The antigen remains undetermined. V lost 5 bases to trimming and J lost 4 bases, with 10 bases between them. Germline-derived CDR1 and CDR2 are SGHRS and YFSETQ. The CDR3 contains 13 residues. TCRdb processed the 5' RACE reads anew with MiXCR; each CDR3 protein has one entry. Found here are more than 650,000 distinct CDR3 sequences, around 6% of them singletons; the top ten hold under 2%. Study conclusions and caveats: Out-of-frame alpha sequences that twins shared showed excess low generation probability.

The source material was naive T cells sorted from blood. The receptor comes from a young man in good health. V usage is TRBV5-1 and J usage is TRBJ1-5, with unresolved D. The CDR3 reads CASRFDTNQPQHF. DNA of the CDR3: TGCGCCAGCAGATTCGACACAAATCAGCCCCAGCATTTT. Supplemented by reference TRBV5-1 and TRBJ1-5, the full variable domain reads KAGVTQTPRYLIKTRGQQVTLSCSPISGHRSVSWYQQTPGQGLQFLFEYFSETQRNKGNFPGRFSGRQFSNSRSEMNVSTLELGDSALYLCASRFDTNQPQHFGDGTRLSIL.